This T cell receptor beta chain is drawn from a study of spatial heterogeneity in lung cancer. Looking at the study overall: More beta-chain than alpha-chain sequences were consistently detected. Every unique TCR and UMI combination, on average, appeared more than ten times in raw reads. Whole-study findings and limits: Among blood samples, ubiquitous expanded tumor TCRs appeared more at resection than at follow-up.

Note on this clonotype: Antigen: not known.

As to time point: sample taken at primary tumor resection. Extraction of whole RNA from tumor, nontumor lung or frozen PBMC preceded unsorted sequencing. The donors were about 67 patients with non-small cell lung cancer that was early-stage and untreated. Trimming pared 5 bases from V and 5 bases from J, leaving 12 bases between. This CDR3 spans 13 amino acids. Germline-derived CDR1 and CDR2 are MNHEY and SVGEGT. TCRdb re-derived calls from the 5' RACE reads in MiXCR, one entry per CDR3 protein. This table has about 86,000 distinct CDR3 sequences, about 12% appearing once. Specimen: PBMCs, collected at surgery. This TCR came from a male donor with early-stage non-small cell lung cancer. The genes are TRBV6-2 or TRBV6-3 and TRBJ1-2; D is unresolved. The CDR3 loop is CASSLNTGYGYTF. The CDR3, as DNA: TGTGCCAGCAGTCTAAATACCGGTTATGGCTACACCTTC.